The 18 T cell receptor beta chains in this list originate from one sample, sequenced in a study of response to subunit inactivated influenza vaccine. TCRdb fed the RT-PCR reads into MiXCR, producing one record per CDR3 protein. The data show a few hundred thousand distinct CDR3 sequences, approximately 15% seen once. The sample here was PBMCs from blood, taken 11 to 12 days after vaccination. The receptor source for this set is a man aged 50 to 59 who received an inactivated influenza vaccine.

The chain uses TRBV29-1 and TRBJ1-1; perhaps TRBD1 as D (5 bases). Looked up from germline, CDR1 is SQVTM and CDR2 is ANQGSEA. This CDR3 spans 13 amino acids. The CDR3 sequence is CTLQVTRGSEAFF. The CDR3 DNA reads as TGCACGTTACAGGTCACCCGGGGATCAGAAGCTTTCTTT.

This clonotype was counted a few times. The CDR3 loop reads CASMRRTEAFF. CDR3 in DNA: TGTGCCAGCATGAGGAGAACTGAAGCTTTCTTT. V usage is TRBV25-1 and J usage is TRBJ1-1; D remains ambiguous. V was shortened by 7 bases and J by 5 bases, with 8 bases between the two germline ends. The CDR3 extends over 11 amino acids. Germline loops: CDR1 MGHDK, CDR2 SYGVNS.

This sequence joins TRBV20-1 and TRBJ1-1; tentative D call: TRBD1 (5 bases). The CDR3 is 14 residues long. The germline V gene encodes CDR1 DFQATT and CDR2 SNEGSKA (reference sequence). V was pared by 0 bases and J by 0 bases, with 8 bases between. The CDR3 sequence: CSARERQMNTEAFF. The CDR3, as DNA: TGCAGTGCTAGAGAACGACAGATGAACACTGAAGCTTTCTTT.

The V gene is TRBV12-3 or TRBV12-4, the J gene TRBJ2-2; unclear D gene. The ends were cut back, 6 bases at V and 5 bases at J, with 16 bases in the middle. The CDR3 is made up of 15 amino acids. The CDR3 DNA follows: TGTGCCAGCAGCCGAACCGTGATGAATACCGGGGAGCTGTTTTTT. Protein sequence: CASSRTVMNTGELFF.

This clonotype was observed many times. The chain is built from TRBV12-3 or TRBV12-4 and TRBJ2-3, with D perhaps matching TRBD2 (5 bases). The germline V and J ends were trimmed by 5 bases and 0 bases, with 9 bases remaining between them. The CDR3 loop spans 14 amino acids. For the CDR3, the DNA is TGTGCCAGCAGTCCAGCGGCTAGCACAGATACGCAGTATTTT. Translating it yields CASSPAASTDTQYF.

V and J are TRBV3-1 and TRBJ1-6; D call uncertain. Per the germline V gene, CDR1 is LGHDT and CDR2 is YNNKEL (reference sequence). Trimming took 1 base from V and 6 from J, leaving 10 bases between them. The CDR3 has 15 residues. The CDR3 nucleotides read TGTGCCAGCAGCCAAGGGGTGCAAGGTAATTCACCCCTCCACTTT. Translation gives CASSQGVQGNSPLHF.

V and J are TRBV7-2 and TRBJ2-2; 14 bases map to TRBD2. The length of the CDR3 is 16 residues. The trim removed 7 bases at V and 5 bases at J, leaving 6 bases unmatched. The germline gives CDR1 SGHTA, CDR2 FQGNSA. The CDR3 is CASNLGLAGATGELFF. In DNA form, the CDR3 reads TGTGCCAGCAACCTGGGACTAGCGGGAGCTACCGGGGAGCTGTTTTTT.

The chain couples TRBV12-3 or TRBV12-4 to TRBJ2-7, with D possibly matching TRBD2 (5 bases). The CDR3 covers 11 residues. V lost 8 bases to trimming and J lost 2 bases, with 7 bases between them. The CDR3 region is CASRRAYEQYF. CDR3 coding DNA: TGTGCCAGCCGGCGGGCCTACGAGCAGTACTTC.

The chain employs TRBV6-2 or TRBV6-3 and TRBJ2-1; 9 nucleotides align to TRBD2. Germline loops: CDR1 MNHEY, CDR2 SVGEGT. This CDR3 spans 15 amino acids. Losses at the gene ends were 3 bases for V and 5 bases for J; bases not matched to a gene: 5. The CDR3 sequence: CASSYLGLANNEQFF. Written as DNA, the CDR3 is TGTGCCAGCAGTTATCTAGGACTAGCGAACAATGAGCAGTTCTTC.

This clonotype was detected a few times. The genes are TRBV5-3 and TRBJ2-3; D unclear. TRBV5-3 qualifies as an ORF whose function is uncertain. V shed 7 bases and J shed 2 bases, with 17 bases lying between them. This CDR3 is 15 amino acids long. The DNA of the CDR3 is TGTGCCAGATTCCCCCCGGCGGAGATCACAGATACGCAGTATTTT. This translates into CARFPPAEITDTQYF.

This clonotype appeared once. This rearrangement joins TRBV6-2 or TRBV6-3 to TRBJ1-2, with a weak D call TRBD1 (5 bases). This CDR3 comprises 13 residues. Trimming left V 2 bases short and J 8 bases short, with 12 bases between. The V gene's germline CDR1 is MNHEY and CDR2 SVGEGT. CDR3 in amino acids: CASSYRGDGGYTF. The CDR3 DNA reads TGTGCCAGCAGTTACAGAGGGGACGGCGGCTACACCTTC.

The chain uses TRBV4-3 and TRBJ2-5; TRBD1 might be the D (6 bases). V lost 0 bases, J lost 4 bases, and 6 bases lay in between. Germline V gives CDR1 LGHNA, CDR2 YSLEER. The CDR3 runs to 13 residues. The CDR3 nucleotides are TGCGCCAGCAGCCAAGAACAGGGAGAGACCCAGTACTTC. Translated: CASSQEQGETQYF.

This clonotype was seen a few times. The chain uses TRBV2 and TRBJ2-7, with D perhaps matching TRBD2 (5 bases). Trimming took 2 bases from V and 2 from J, leaving 10 bases between them. From germline, CDR1 is SNHLY and CDR2 FYNNEI. The length of the CDR3 is 14 residues. CDR3 loop: CASSESEGPYEQYF. The CDR3 DNA reads as TGTGCCAGCAGTGAATCCGAGGGCCCCTACGAGCAGTACTTC.

V usage is TRBV5-5 and J usage is TRBJ2-1; 8 bases match TRBD1. Germline V gene lookup returns CDR1 SGHKS and CDR2 YYEKEE (reference sequence). This CDR3 is 18 amino acids long. Trimming cost V 4 bases and J 0 bases; bases outside gene matches: 12. The CDR3 DNA reads TGTGCCAGCAGCACCACTGGACAGGGCCTTAGCTCCTACAATGAGCAGTTCTTC. Protein product: CASSTTGQGLSSYNEQFF. Full variable domain (missing parts from reference TRBV5-5 and TRBJ2-1): DAGVTQSPTHLIKTRGQQVTLRCSPISGHKSVSWYQQVLGQGPQFIFQYYEKEERGRGNFPDRFSARQFPNYSSELNVNALLLGDSALYLCASSTTGQGLSSYNEQFFGPGTRLTVL.

This clonotype came up a few times. The V and J genes are TRBV6-2 or TRBV6-3 and TRBJ2-1; D is undetermined. The germline V gene has CDR1 MNHEY and CDR2 SVGEGT. With 2 bases removed from V and 2 bases from J, the gap between germline ends came to 4 bases. CDR3 length: 13 residues. In DNA form, the CDR3 reads TGTGCCAGCAGTTACGTTCCCTACAATGAGCAGTTCTTC. The encoded protein is CASSYVPYNEQFF.

The gene calls are TRBV5-1 and TRBJ2-3, with no clear D. Per the germline V gene, CDR1 is SGHRS and CDR2 is YFSETQ. Trimming left V 4 bases short and J 5 bases short, with 23 bases between. This CDR3 is built from 17 residues. The CDR3 DNA reads TGCGCCAGCAGCCCGGTTGCCACATCCCAGAACCTAGATACGCAGTATTTT. Amino acids: CASSPVATSQNLDTQYF.

This clonotype showed up many times. This sequence joins TRBV5-1 and TRBJ2-5; D is unresolved. This CDR3 contains 13 residues. V lost 3 bases to trimming and J lost 5 bases, with 11 bases between them. Germline V gene lookup returns CDR1 SGHRS and CDR2 YFSETQ. The CDR3 sequence is CASSSTRGETQYF. The CDR3 DNA reads as TGCGCCAGCAGCTCAACGCGTGGGGAGACCCAGTACTTC.

This clonotype came up a few times. The chain combines TRBV29-1 with TRBJ2-5; 8 bases agree with TRBD1. The V and J ends lost 6 bases and 4 bases, in that order; junction bases with no gene match: 7. The V gene's germline CDR1 is SQVTM and CDR2 ANQGSEA. The CDR3 is made up of 13 amino acids. Here the CDR3 reads CSVSDRVGETQYF. The CDR3 DNA reads TGCAGCGTCTCGGACAGGGTGGGAGAGACCCAGTACTTC.